This T cell receptor (beta chain) was identified in a study of molecular identifiers for immune sequencing clone quantification. Findings and limits, study-wide: Clones exceeding 20 RNA copies carried over 99% of effector molecules but under 1% of naive-cell molecules.

This clonotype turned up a few times. Its antigen is not known. The trim removed 3 bases at V and 2 bases at J, leaving 7 bases unmatched. Germline values: CDR1 SGHTA, CDR2 FQGNSA. The CDR3 runs to 18 residues. Preparation methods for the bulk TCR libraries were those previously described, with listed TCR primers. A single record per CDR3 protein comes from TCRdb applying MiXCR to the PCR reads. The sample lists around 480,000 distinct CDR3 sequences, approximately 25% occurring once. The V and J genes are TRBV7-2 and TRBJ2-3; 14 bases fit TRBD2. The sequence derives from a human donor in good health. Some libraries in this study had Jurkat cell RNA spiked in. Sequencing input: naive CD8+ T cells from blood, with Jurkat cell RNA spiked in. Described subset: FACS-sorted CD8+CD4-CCR7+CD45RA+ naive T cells. As DNA, the CDR3 is TGTGCCAGCAGCTTGGGGACTAGCGGGGGTTCCTACACAGATACGCAGTATTTT. Its protein is CASSLGTSGGSYTDTQYF.